The next 20 T cell receptor beta chains were all read from a single sample in a study of T cells in Graves' hyperthyroidism and ophthalmopathy. The CDR3 regions of TCR beta were amplified from RNA transcripts. TCR CDR3 underwent first-round RT-PCR with the HTBI primer set. One entry per CDR3 protein, called by TCRdb with MiXCR from the multiplex PCR reads. This table has 300,000 to 400,000 distinct CDR3 sequences, 18% appearing once. The specimen sequenced was blood. Receptors were obtained from a man between 18 and 29 years old with Graves' ophthalmopathy.

This clonotype was found many times. The V gene is TRBV6-1, the J gene TRBJ2-3, with 10 bases identical to TRBD2. This CDR3 spans 15 amino acids. Losses at the gene ends were 1 base for V and 4 bases for J; bases not matched to a gene: 2. CDR1 and CDR2 from the germline V gene are MNHNS and SASEGT. The CDR3 loop is CASSEGLAGADTQYF. The CDR3 DNA reads TGTGCCAGCAGTGAAGGGCTAGCGGGGGCAGATACGCAGTATTTT.

This clonotype appeared many times. The V and J genes are TRBV19 and TRBJ1-5; D possibly corresponds to TRBD1 (6 bases). CDR3 size: 14 residues. In germline, CDR1 is LNHDA, CDR2 SQIVND (reference sequence). Trimming left V 8 bases short and J 0 bases short, with 11 bases between. CDR3 sequence: CASARGYSNQPQHF. The CDR3 DNA sequence: TGTGCCAGTGCGAGGGGGTATAGCAATCAGCCCCAGCATTTT.

As concerns this clonotype: One base away lies a much larger clone, so this may be a sequencing read error. This sequence joins TRBV12-3 or TRBV12-4 and TRBJ1-4; TRBD1 agrees at 8 bases. CDR3 size: 14 residues. V shed 7 bases and J 8 bases; nucleotides not matched to a gene: 9. The CDR3 region is CASNFQGAREKLFF. The DNA of the CDR3 is TGTGCCAGCAATTTCCAGGGGGCGCGGGAAAAACTGTTTTTT.

This clonotype was seen ten or more times. The chain uses TRBV6-1 and TRBJ1-2, with D tentatively TRBD1 (6 bases). Germline lookup yields CDR1 MNHNS and CDR2 SASEGT. With 4 bases removed from V and 7 bases from J, the gap between germline ends came to 13 bases. The CDR3 is made up of 13 amino acids. In nucleotides, the CDR3 is TGTGCCAGCAGTGCCGCAGGGGCCGGTGGCTACACCTTC. Translation gives CASSAAGAGGYTF.

The sample holds many counts of this clonotype. The rearrangement links TRBV7-6 to TRBJ2-3; weak D call: TRBD2 (6 bases). The CDR3 covers 15 residues. With 5 bases removed from V and 6 bases from J, the gap between germline ends came to 18 bases. Per germline, CDR1 SGHVS and CDR2 FNYEAQ. CDR3: CASSPLEGSGDTQYF. CDR3 DNA: TGTGCCAGCAGCCCGCTGGAGGGGTCGGGTGATACGCAGTATTTT. Together with reference TRBV7-6 and TRBJ2-3, the CDR3 gives the full variable domain: GAGVSQSPRYKVTKRGQDVALRCDPISGHVSLYWYRQALGQGPEFLTYFNYEAQQDKSGLPNDRFSAERPEGSISTLTIQRTEQRDSAMYRCASSPLEGSGDTQYFGPGTRLTVL.

The table lists this clonotype with a few counts. The CDR3 region is CASSDGYRGDSPLHF. Written as DNA, the CDR3 is TGCGCCAGCAGTGATGGGTACAGGGGTGATTCACCCCTCCACTTT. The chain recombines TRBV10-2 with TRBJ1-6; 7 bases are a match to TRBD1. With V trimmed by 3 bases and J by 8 bases, 7 bases remained unmatched. CDR1 WSHSY and CDR2 SAAADI come from the germline V gene. The CDR3 is 15 residues long.

This clonotype was observed a few times. CDR3 coding DNA: TGTGCCAGCAGCACCAGAGGGGGAGGGGGGAGCAATCAGCCCCAGCATTTT. Its protein product is CASSTRGGGGSNQPQHF. This sequence joins TRBV7-2 and TRBJ1-5; tentative D call: TRBD1 (6 bases). V lost 5 bases to trimming and J lost 1 base, with 18 bases between them. Per the germline V gene, CDR1 is SGHTA and CDR2 is FQGNSA. This CDR3 has 17 amino acids.

The rearrangement links TRBV24-1 to TRBJ2-5, with 9 nucleotides matching TRBD1. The CDR3 runs 18 residues. Germline-derived CDR1 and CDR2 are KGHDR and SFDVKD. V shed 1 base and J 5 bases; nucleotides not matched to a gene: 13. This CDR3 is CATSDFSGQGLSQETQYF. CDR3 bases: TGTGCCACCAGTGATTTTTCGGGACAGGGACTTTCACAGGAGACCCAGTACTTC.

This clonotype showed up just a few times. V usage is TRBV4-1 and J usage is TRBJ2-1; TRBD1 matches 8 bases. The germline V gene has CDR1 MGHRA and CDR2 YSYEKL. The CDR3 runs to 15 residues. Trimming at V came to 1 base and at J to 8 bases, leaving 7 bases not matched to a gene. DNA of the CDR3: TGCGCCAGCAGCCAAGCGGACAGGGTCACGGATGAGCAGTTCTTC. As protein: CASSQADRVTDEQFF.

This clonotype was observed many times. The V and J genes are TRBV5-6 and TRBJ1-2, with 7 bases aligning to TRBD1. The germline gives CDR1 SGHDT, CDR2 YYEEEE. The V gene end was trimmed by 3 bases and the J gene end by 3 bases; junction bases not matched to a gene: 2. This CDR3 has 13 amino acids. The CDR3 nucleotides read TGTGCCAGCAGCTCTCAGGGGGACTATGGCTACACCTTC. Translation gives CASSSQGDYGYTF. The full variable domain, with the rest looked up from reference TRBV5-6 and TRBJ1-2, is DAGVTQSPTHLIKTRGQQVTLRCSPKSGHDTVSWYQQALGQGPQFIFQYYEEEERQRGNFPDRFSGHQFPNYSSELNVNALLLGDSALYLCASSSQGDYGYTFGSGTRLTVV.

The CDR3 region is CSARQESGAEGNIQYF. Here the CDR3 DNA reads TGCAGTGCTAGACAAGAATCAGGGGCCGAGGGAAACATTCAGTACTTC. This chain connects TRBV20-1 to TRBJ2-4; tentatively, D is TRBD1 (6 bases). The germline gives CDR1 DFQATT, CDR2 SNEGSKA (reference sequence). CDR3 length equals 16 residues. V shed 2 bases and J shed 6 bases, with 20 bases lying between them.

This clonotype was seen ten or more times. The chain is built from TRBV2 and TRBJ2-7, with 9 bases aligning to TRBD1. This CDR3 spans 15 amino acids. The germline CDR1 and CDR2 sequences are SNHLY and FYNNEI. Losses at the gene ends were 7 bases for V and 3 bases for J; bases not matched to a gene: 10. This CDR3 is CASNSRDRVVYEQYF. CDR3 nucleotide sequence: TGTGCCAGCAATTCTAGGGACAGGGTCGTCTACGAGCAGTACTTC.

This clonotype showed up just a few times. The J gene is TRBJ1-1, the V gene TRBV10-1; D gene unclear. The CDR3 length is 14 residues. V lost 0 bases and J lost 5, with 10 bases in between. Germline CDR1 is WNHNN and CDR2 is SYGVQD (reference sequence). CDR3 region: CASSESGRMTEAFF. In DNA, the CDR3 is TGCGCCAGCAGTGAGTCAGGGAGGATGACTGAAGCTTTCTTT.

The CDR3 loop reads CASSARPGTVYNEQFF. The CDR3 nucleotides read TGTGCCAGTAGTGCAAGACCCGGGACAGTCTACAATGAGCAGTTCTTC. This chain joins TRBV19 and TRBJ2-1; 7 nucleotides align to TRBD1. Germline CDR1 LNHDA, CDR2 SQIVND (reference sequence). Germline trimming cut 5 bases from V and 3 bases from J; bases unmatched to any gene: 10. This CDR3 region has 16 residues.

Worth noting for this clonotype: An end of the junction does not agree with germline; a read error may underlie this. This chain joins TRBV5-1 and TRBJ1-4; D is unclear. Germline V CDR1 and CDR2: SGHRS, YFSETQ. The CDR3 runs 15 residues. The CDR3 spells CASSLAREMGEKLFF. Here the CDR3 DNA reads TGTGCCAGCAGCTTGGCGCGGGAAATGGGTGAAAAACTGTTTTTT.

There are many counts of this clonotype. The CDR3 DNA reads TGCGCCAGCAGCTTGCTAGCGGGGGGCGATGAGCAGTTCTTC. It is translated as CASSLLAGGDEQFF. The chain is built from TRBV5-1 and TRBJ2-1; 11 nucleotides match TRBD2. V lost 1 base to trimming and J lost 8 bases; unmatched junction nucleotides: 2. This CDR3 comprises 14 residues. Germline V lookup: CDR1 SGHRS, CDR2 YFSETQ.

J is TRBJ2-6 and V is TRBV10-1; no clear D. The germline V gene encodes CDR1 WNHNN and CDR2 SYGVQD (reference sequence). The V end was cut by 4 bases, the J end by 0 bases, with 7 bases between. CDR3 length: 15 residues. The CDR3 nucleotides are TGCGCCAGCAGTGGCTCAGGCTCTGGGGCCAACGTCCTGACTTTC. Translated: CASSGSGSGANVLTF.

This clonotype was counted at least ten times. The rearrangement joins TRBV7-2 to TRBJ2-3; unclear D gene. CDR1 and CDR2 from the germline V gene are SGHTA and FQGNSA. V lost 3 bases and J 0 bases, leaving 16 bases between the germline ends. This CDR3 is built from 17 residues. Here the CDR3 reads CASSFPAWIVSTDTQYF. The CDR3 DNA reads TGTGCCAGCAGCTTCCCCGCCTGGATAGTCAGCACAGATACGCAGTATTTT.

This clonotype was seen at least ten times. V is TRBV7-9 and J is TRBJ2-1; 11 bases map to TRBD2. V lost 3 bases to trimming and J lost 5 bases; unmatched junction nucleotides: 6. Per the germline V gene, CDR1 is SEHNR and CDR2 is FQNEAQ (reference sequence). This CDR3 contains 16 residues. In DNA form, the CDR3 reads TGTGCCAGCAGCTTTGCTAGCGGGGGGACTAACAATGAGCAGTTCTTC. This encodes CASSFASGGTNNEQFF.

Of note for this clonotype: A much bigger clone sits one base away, suggesting this may be a read error. The CDR3: CASSPGTGSRETQYF. For the CDR3, the DNA is TGTGCCAGCAGTCCCGGGACAGGGTCCCGTGAGACCCAGTACTTC. This chain joins TRBV27 and TRBJ2-5; TRBD1 matches at 9 bases. Trimming removed 5 bases from V and 5 bases from J; junction bases left unmatched: 9. This CDR3 is 15 amino acids long. Germline values: CDR1 MNHEY, CDR2 SMNVEV (reference sequence).